Each of the 18 T cell receptor beta chains below was sequenced from the same sample in a study of cytomegalovirus exposure and HLA in healthy donors (dated by TCRdb to about 2017). Libraries were prepared through the immunoSEQ multiplex PCR assay. A mixture of 60 forward primers for TCR Vbeta segments and 13 reverse primers for TCR Jbeta segments was used in the multiplex PCR. In its TCRdb copy, this immuneACCESS table keeps in-frame sequences only and misses some clones. Where compared with another copy, unresolved V genes explain less than half of these, and the others have no known cause. The sample has more than 100,000 clones on record, around 72% of them singletons. About 7.9% of the sample goes to the ten largest clones. Sequencing was done on a sample of PBMCs. The receptors come from a woman aged 40 to 50 in good health and CMV-seropositive.

V is TRBV4-1 and J is TRBJ1-1; TRBD1 aligns across 7 bases. This CDR3 spans 13 amino acids. J gave up 8 bases and V 2 bases, and 5 bases lay outside the gene matches. Germline lookup yields CDR1 MGHRA and CDR2 YSYEKL. This CDR3 reads CASSQPDREEAFF. CDR3 nucleotide sequence: TGCGCCAGCAGCCAACCTGACAGGGAAGAAGCTTTCTTT.

The rearrangement uses TRBV10-3 and TRBJ2-3, with TRBD1 as a possible D gene (5 bases). CDR3 length: 15 amino acids. Germline-derived CDR1 and CDR2 are ENHRY and SYGVKD. Trimming removed 4 bases at V and 6 bases at J, with 17 bases between. This CDR3 is CAISAFDSDVDTQYF. CDR3 sequence (DNA): TGTGCCATCAGTGCGTTTGACAGTGACGTGGATACGCAGTATTTT.

The DNA of the CDR3 is TGCGCCAGCAGCTTGGGCTGGCTAGAGGGGGCGACCACTGAAGCTTTCTTT. This gives the protein CASSLGWLEGATTEAFF. The chain recombines TRBV5-1 with TRBJ1-1; the match to TRBD1 covers 7 bases. J lost 4 bases, V lost 0 bases, and 12 bases had no gene match. CDR1 and CDR2 (germline): SGHRS, YFSETQ. This CDR3 contains 17 residues.

The CDR3 nucleotides are TGTGCCAGCAGCTGGACAGCCAACACTGAAGCTTTCTTT. Amino acids: CASSWTANTEAFF. The J gene is TRBJ1-1, the V gene TRBV7-9; weak D call: TRBD1 (6 bases). The V gene's germline CDR1 is SEHNR and CDR2 FQNEAQ (reference sequence). The V end was cut by 4 bases, the J end by 2 bases, with 8 bases between. This CDR3 region has 13 residues.

The chain couples TRBV12-5 to TRBJ1-4, with 7 bases fitting TRBD1. The CDR3 covers 14 residues. The germline CDR1 and CDR2 sequences are LGHNT and FRNRAP. The V segment lost 5 bases and the J segment 8 bases; nucleotides outside the gene matches: 8. The chain's CDR3 is CASGRGQGEEKLFF. DNA for the CDR3: TGTGCTAGTGGTAGGGGGCAGGGGGAAGAAAAACTGTTTTTT.

V and J are TRBV4-1 and TRBJ1-5; D might be TRBD1 (5 bases). This CDR3 has 20 amino acids. Per the germline V gene, CDR1 is MGHRA and CDR2 is YSYEKL. The germline V and J ends were trimmed by 0 bases and 2 bases, with 23 bases remaining between them. As DNA, the CDR3 is TGCGCCAGCAGCCAAGACCGGAGGTACGGGGGGGAAGTTCGCAATCAGCCCCAGCATTTT. Encoded protein: CASSQDRRYGGEVRNQPQHF.

The chain employs TRBV25-1 and TRBJ1-1; D gene ambiguous. Germline V CDR1 and CDR2: MGHDK, SYGVNS. This CDR3 is built from 17 residues. The V end was cut by 1 base, the J end by 0 bases, with 15 bases between. CDR3 residues: CASSELLGETMNTEAFF. CDR3 DNA: TGTGCCAGCAGTGAATTACTTGGGGAGACAATGAACACTGAAGCTTTCTTT. The complete variable domain, with remaining parts taken from reference TRBV25-1 and TRBJ1-1, reads EADIYQTPRYLVIGTGKKITLECSQTMGHDKMYWYQQDPGMELHLIHYSYGVNSTEKGDLSSESTVSRIRTEHFPLTLESARPSHTSQYLCASSELLGETMNTEAFFGQGTRLTVV.

The rearrangement uses TRBV7-2 and TRBJ1-4; 9 positions match TRBD1. CDR3 length equals 14 residues. V lost 5 bases, J lost 5 bases, and 3 bases stayed unmatched. Germline CDR1 and CDR2: SGHTA and FQGNSA. CDR3 residues: CASSPGTGNEKLFF. Written as DNA, the CDR3 is TGTGCCAGCAGCCCCGGGACAGGGAATGAAAAACTGTTTTTT.

The V gene is TRBV2, the J gene TRBJ1-4; 7 bases align to TRBD1. V dropped 8 bases and J dropped 8; count of bases not matched to a gene: 14. The germline CDR1 and CDR2 sequences are SNHLY and FYNNEI. CDR3 length: 15 amino acids. Written as DNA, the CDR3 is TGTGCCAGCGGGACAGACCGCTCGTCAGGGGAAAAACTGTTTTTT. It translates to CASGTDRSSGEKLFF.

The chain uses TRBV9 and TRBJ2-2, with D perhaps TRBD2 (5 bases). V lost 0 bases and J lost 6, with 12 bases in between. The CDR3 is made up of 15 amino acids. The germline V gene has CDR1 SGDLS and CDR2 YYNGEE. CDR3 DNA: TGTGCCAGCAGCGTAGTTGATTCCGGGGCCGGGGAGCTGTTTTTT. Translation: CASSVVDSGAGELFF.

The chain couples TRBV9 to TRBJ2-3, with D possibly being TRBD2 (5 bases). The CDR3 has 15 residues. V was trimmed by 7 bases and J by 1 base, leaving 16 bases between them. Germline V CDR1 and CDR2: SGDLS, YYNGEE. CDR3 nucleotides: TGTGCCAGCGAGGGCGGTAGAGATCGCACAGATACGCAGTATTTT. Amino acids: CASEGGRDRTDTQYF.

This chain links TRBV9 with TRBJ2-1; the D is unclear. Germline V gives CDR1 SGDLS, CDR2 YYNGEE. V was clipped by 3 bases and J by 3 bases, with 16 bases between them. This CDR3 comprises 16 residues. The CDR3 DNA is TGTGCCAGCAGCGCGTCCTCCCTGCCCTACTACAATGAGCAGTTCTTC. Its translation is CASSASSLPYYNEQFF.

The chain joins TRBV6-1 to TRBJ2-5, with D possibly TRBD1 on 7 matching bases. Germline-derived CDR1 and CDR2 are MNHNS and SASEGT. V dropped 6 bases and J dropped 5 bases, with 16 bases sitting between them. The CDR3 runs to 14 residues. The CDR3 bases are TGTGCCAGCAGGACCGACAGGGCGGGGGAGACCCAGTACTTC. This encodes CASRTDRAGETQYF.

Only a few counts were recorded for this clone. V usage is TRBV15 and J usage is TRBJ1-4; D uncertain. This CDR3 has 16 residues. V lost 0 bases and J lost 4, with 12 bases in between. The germline V gene has CDR1 LNHNV and CDR2 YYDKDF (reference sequence). The CDR3 protein is CATSRDRAGLNEKLFF. The DNA for the CDR3 is TGTGCCACCAGCAGAGATCGGGCGGGCCTTAATGAAAAACTGTTTTTT.

The V gene is TRBV7-9, the J gene TRBJ1-1; 7 bases map to TRBD1. This CDR3 has 15 residues. Germline CDR1 and CDR2: SEHNR and FQNEAQ (reference sequence). Trimming at V came to 4 bases and at J to 5 bases, leaving 10 bases not matched to a gene. The CDR3 DNA reads as TGTGCCAGCAGCTCCGCCCGAGGGGGCGATACTGAAGCTTTCTTT. This sequence encodes CASSSARGGDTEAFF.

A word on this clone: A read error may produce the germline difference seen at one junction end. The chain combines TRBV29-1 with TRBJ1-2; 7 bases are shared with TRBD1. CDR3 size: 12 residues. Germline CDR1 and CDR2: SQVTM and ANQGSEA. Written as DNA, the CDR3 is TGCAGCGTTCGTTCCGGGACAGATGGCCACACCTTC. Protein product: CSVRSGTDGHTF.

The chain joins TRBV5-4 to TRBJ2-5, with TRBD1 matching over 7 bases. CDR3 size: 14 residues. The V gene's germline CDR1 is SGHNT and CDR2 YYREEE (reference sequence). V trimming: 3 bases; J trimming: 2 bases; junction bases outside the gene matches: 4. CDR3 region: CASSWTGSQETQYF. DNA for the CDR3: TGTGCCAGCAGCTGGACAGGATCTCAAGAGACCCAGTACTTC. The whole variable domain, remainder taken from reference TRBV5-4 and TRBJ2-5, is ETGVTQSPTHLIKTRGQQVTLRCSSQSGHNTVSWYQQALGQGPQFIFQYYREEENGRGNFPPRFSGLQFPNYSSELNVNALELDDSALYLCASSWTGSQETQYFGPGTRLLVL.

This clone was detected a few times. The rearrangement joins TRBV5-4 to TRBJ1-4; TRBD1 agrees at 9 bases. Trimming removed 3 bases from V and 4 bases from J; junction bases left unmatched: 4. This CDR3 has 15 residues. CDR1 and CDR2 (germline): SGHNT, YYREEE (reference sequence). Written as DNA, the CDR3 is TGTGCCAGCAGCTCTCCGGGACAGGGTAATGAAAAACTGTTTTTT. Translating gives CASSSPGQGNEKLFF.